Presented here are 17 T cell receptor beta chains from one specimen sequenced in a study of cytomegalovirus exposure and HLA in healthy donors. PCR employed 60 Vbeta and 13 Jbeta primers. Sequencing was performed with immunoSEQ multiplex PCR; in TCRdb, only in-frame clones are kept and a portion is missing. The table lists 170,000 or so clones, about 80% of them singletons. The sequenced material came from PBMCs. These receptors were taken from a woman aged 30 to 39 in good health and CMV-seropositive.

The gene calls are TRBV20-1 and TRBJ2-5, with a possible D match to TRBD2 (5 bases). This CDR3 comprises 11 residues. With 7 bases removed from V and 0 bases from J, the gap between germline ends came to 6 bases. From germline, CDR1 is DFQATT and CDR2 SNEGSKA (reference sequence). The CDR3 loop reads CSGEYQETQYF. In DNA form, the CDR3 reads TGCAGTGGGGAGTACCAAGAGACCCAGTACTTC.

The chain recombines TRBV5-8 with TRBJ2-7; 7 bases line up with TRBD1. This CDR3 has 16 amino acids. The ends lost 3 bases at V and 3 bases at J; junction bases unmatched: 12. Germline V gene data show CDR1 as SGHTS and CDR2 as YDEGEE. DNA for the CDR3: TGTGCCAGCAGCTCGTACGGGACAGTCGACAACTACGAGCAGTACTTC. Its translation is CASSSYGTVDNYEQYF.

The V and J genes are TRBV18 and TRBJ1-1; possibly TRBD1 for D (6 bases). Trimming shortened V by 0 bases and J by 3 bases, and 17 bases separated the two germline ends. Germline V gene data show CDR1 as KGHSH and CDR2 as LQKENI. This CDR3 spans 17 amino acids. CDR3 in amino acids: CASSPPPPHRADTEAFF. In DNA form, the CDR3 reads TGTGCCAGCTCACCACCGCCGCCCCACAGGGCGGACACTGAAGCTTTCTTT.

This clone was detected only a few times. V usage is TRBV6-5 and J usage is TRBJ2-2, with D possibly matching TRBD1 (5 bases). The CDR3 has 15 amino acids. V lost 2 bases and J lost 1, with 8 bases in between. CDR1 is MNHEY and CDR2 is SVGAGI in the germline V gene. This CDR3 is CASSYGAENTGELFF. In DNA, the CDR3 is TGTGCCAGCAGTTACGGGGCGGAGAACACCGGGGAGCTGTTTTTT.

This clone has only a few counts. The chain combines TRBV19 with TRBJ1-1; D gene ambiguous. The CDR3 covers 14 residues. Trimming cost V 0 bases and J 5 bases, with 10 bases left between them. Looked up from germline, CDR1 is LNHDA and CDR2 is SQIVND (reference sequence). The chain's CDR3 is CASSIEVRVTEAFF. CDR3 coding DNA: TGTGCCAGTAGTATAGAAGTGAGGGTAACTGAAGCTTTCTTT. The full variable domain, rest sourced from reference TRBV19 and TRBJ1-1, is DGGITQSPKYLFRKEGQNVTLSCEQNLNHDAMYWYRQDPGQGLRLIYYSQIVNDFQKGDIAEGYSVSREKKESFPLTVTSAQKNPTAFYLCASSIEVRVTEAFFGQGTRLTVV.

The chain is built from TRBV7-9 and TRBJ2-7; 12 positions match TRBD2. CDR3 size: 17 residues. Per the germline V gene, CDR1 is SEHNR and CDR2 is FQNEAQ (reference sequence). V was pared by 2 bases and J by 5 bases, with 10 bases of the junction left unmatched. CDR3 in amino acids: CASSLPLTSGSIHEQYF. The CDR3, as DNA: TGTGCCAGCAGCTTACCCCTGACTAGCGGGAGTATCCACGAGCAGTACTTC.

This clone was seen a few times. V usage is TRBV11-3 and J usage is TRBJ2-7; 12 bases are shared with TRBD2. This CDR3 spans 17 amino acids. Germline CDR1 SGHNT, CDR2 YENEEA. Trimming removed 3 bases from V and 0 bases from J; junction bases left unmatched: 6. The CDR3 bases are TGTGCCAGCAGCTTCTCCGGACTAGCGGGAAACTCCTACGAGCAGTACTTC. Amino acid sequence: CASSFSGLAGNSYEQYF.

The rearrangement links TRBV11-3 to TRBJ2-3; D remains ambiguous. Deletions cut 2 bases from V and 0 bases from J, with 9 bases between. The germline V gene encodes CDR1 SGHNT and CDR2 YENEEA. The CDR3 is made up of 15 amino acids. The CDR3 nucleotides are TGTGCCAGCAGCTTAAAGACTGGGAGCACAGATACGCAGTATTTT. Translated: CASSLKTGSTDTQYF.

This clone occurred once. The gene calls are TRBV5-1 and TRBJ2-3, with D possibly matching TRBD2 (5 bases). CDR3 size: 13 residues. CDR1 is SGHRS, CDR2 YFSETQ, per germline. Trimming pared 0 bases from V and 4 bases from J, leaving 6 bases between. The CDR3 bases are TGCGCCAGCAGCTTGGACGGGGCAGATACGCAGTATTTT. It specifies CASSLDGADTQYF.

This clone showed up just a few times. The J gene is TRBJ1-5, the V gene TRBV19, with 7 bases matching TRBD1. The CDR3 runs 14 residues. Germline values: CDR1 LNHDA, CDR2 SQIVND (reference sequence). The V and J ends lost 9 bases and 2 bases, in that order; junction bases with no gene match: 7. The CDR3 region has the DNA TGTGCCAGCGCGGGAACAGGGGGCAATCAGCCCCAGCATTTT. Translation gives CASAGTGGNQPQHF.

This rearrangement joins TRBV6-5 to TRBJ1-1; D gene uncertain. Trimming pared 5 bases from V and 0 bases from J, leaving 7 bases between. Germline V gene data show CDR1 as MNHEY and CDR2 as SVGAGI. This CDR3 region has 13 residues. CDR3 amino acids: CASSTEMNTEAFF. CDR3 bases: TGTGCCAGCAGTACAGAAATGAACACTGAAGCTTTCTTT.

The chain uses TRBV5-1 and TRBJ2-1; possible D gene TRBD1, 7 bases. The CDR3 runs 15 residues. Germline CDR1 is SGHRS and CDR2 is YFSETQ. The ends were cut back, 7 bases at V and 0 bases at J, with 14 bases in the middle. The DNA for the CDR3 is TGCGCCAGCGTCCAGGGGGGTAGCTCCTACAATGAGCAGTTCTTC. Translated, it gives CASVQGGSSYNEQFF. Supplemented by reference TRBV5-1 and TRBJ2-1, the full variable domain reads KAGVTQTPRYLIKTRGQQVTLSCSPISGHRSVSWYQQTPGQGLQFLFEYFSETQRNKGNFPGRFSGRQFSNSRSEMNVSTLELGDSALYLCASVQGGSSYNEQFFGPGTRLTVL.

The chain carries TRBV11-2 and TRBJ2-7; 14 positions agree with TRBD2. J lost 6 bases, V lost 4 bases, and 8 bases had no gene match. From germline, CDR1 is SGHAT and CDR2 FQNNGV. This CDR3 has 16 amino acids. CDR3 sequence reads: CASSSSPGTSGSEQYF. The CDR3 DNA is TGTGCCAGCAGCTCCTCCCCCGGGACTAGCGGGAGCGAGCAGTACTTC.

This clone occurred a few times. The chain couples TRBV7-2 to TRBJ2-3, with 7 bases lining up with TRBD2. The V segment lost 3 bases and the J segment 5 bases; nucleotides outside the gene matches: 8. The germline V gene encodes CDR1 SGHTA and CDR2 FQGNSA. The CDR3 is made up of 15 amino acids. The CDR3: CASSLGGGYGDTQYF. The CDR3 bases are TGTGCCAGCAGCTTGGGGGGGGGATATGGAGATACGCAGTATTTT.

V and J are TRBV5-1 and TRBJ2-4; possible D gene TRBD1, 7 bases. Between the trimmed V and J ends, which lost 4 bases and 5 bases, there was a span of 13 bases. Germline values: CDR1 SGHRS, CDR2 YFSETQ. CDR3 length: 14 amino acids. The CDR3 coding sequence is TGCGCCAGCAGCAGGCAGGGGGGAGAAAACATTCAGTACTTC. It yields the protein CASSRQGGENIQYF.

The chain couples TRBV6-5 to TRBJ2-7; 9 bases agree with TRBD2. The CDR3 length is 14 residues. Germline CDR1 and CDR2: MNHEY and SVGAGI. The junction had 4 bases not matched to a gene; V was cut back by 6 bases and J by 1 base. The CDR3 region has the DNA TGTGCCAGCAGGAAGACTAGCGGTTCCTACGAGCAGTACTTC. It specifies CASRKTSGSYEQYF.

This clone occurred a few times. The CDR3, as DNA: TGTGCCTGGAGGCAGGGCGCCTCCTACGAGCAGTACTTC. It is translated as CAWRQGASYEQYF. V and J are TRBV30 and TRBJ2-7; TRBD1 might be the D (5 bases). V was clipped by 3 bases and J by 0 bases, with 9 bases between them. The CDR3 loop spans 13 amino acids. Per germline, CDR1 GTSNPN and CDR2 SVGIG (reference sequence). The variable domain in full, completed from reference TRBV30 and TRBJ2-7, reads SQTIHQWPATLVQPVGSPLSLECTVEGTSNPNLYWYRQAAGRGLQLLFYSVGIGQISSEVPQNLSASRPQDRQFILSSKKLLLSDSGFYLCAWRQGASYEQYFGPGTRLTVT.